These 10 T cell receptor beta chains came from one sample sequenced in a study of blood T cell repertoires in COVID-19. TCRdb keeps only in-frame clones here, not all; method: immunoSEQ multiplex PCR. Among approximately 90,000 clones, roughly 84% were seen once, and the ten largest hold 30% to 35%. Sequencing input: peripheral blood. The receptors here all came from a woman of 80 years or more with active or convalescent COVID-19.

The V call is TRBV19, the J call TRBJ1-4; 7 bases agree with TRBD1. V shed 6 bases, J shed 3 bases, and the junction held 13 bases outside the gene matches. The CDR3 is 17 amino acids. CDR1 and CDR2 (germline): LNHDA, SQIVND (reference sequence). The CDR3 DNA follows: TGTGCCAGTAGCCTAATTAGGGACAGTGCCTCTAATGAAAAACTGTTTTTT. This codes for CASSLIRDSASNEKLFF. The full variable domain, in which reference TRBV19 and TRBJ1-4 provide the parts outside the CDR3, is DGGITQSPKYLFRKEGQNVTLSCEQNLNHDAMYWYRQDPGQGLRLIYYSQIVNDFQKGDIAEGYSVSREKKESFPLTVTSAQKNPTAFYLCASSLIRDSASNEKLFFGSGTQLSVL.

The V call is TRBV5-1, the J call TRBJ1-6; weak D call: TRBD1 (5 bases). CDR3 length: 15 residues. V was cut by 0 bases and J by 7 bases, with 11 bases left in between. Germline V gene data show CDR1 as SGHRS and CDR2 as YFSETQ. The CDR3 DNA is TGCGCCAGCAGCTTGGCTGGGGCAGGGAATTCACCCCTCCACTTT. This gives the protein CASSLAGAGNSPLHF. Full variable domain (missing parts from reference TRBV5-1 and TRBJ1-6): KAGVTQTPRYLIKTRGQQVTLSCSPISGHRSVSWYQQTPGQGLQFLFEYFSETQRNKGNFPGRFSGRQFSNSRSEMNVSTLELGDSALYLCASSLAGAGNSPLHFGNGTRLTVT.

This clone showed up just once. The rearrangement joins TRBV3-1 (or the pseudogene TRBV3-2) to TRBJ2-3; the D is unclear. The CDR3 is 15 residues long. Trimming left V 2 bases short and J 1 base short, with 10 bases between. Per the germline V gene, CDR1 is LGHDT and CDR2 is YNNKEL (reference sequence). Here the CDR3 DNA reads TGTGCCAGCAGCCAATTACCAGTGGGCACAGATACGCAGTATTTT. It is translated as CASSQLPVGTDTQYF.

This clone was seen a few times. The chain uses TRBV3-1 (or the pseudogene TRBV3-2) and TRBJ1-4; TRBD1 might be the D (6 bases). V lost 4 bases and J lost 2, with 14 bases in between. Germline V lookup: CDR1 LGHDT, CDR2 YNNKEL (reference sequence). The CDR3 covers 16 residues. This CDR3 reads CASSLGGAATNEKLFF. CDR3 nucleotide sequence: TGTGCCAGCAGCCTGGGGGGGGCAGCCACTAATGAAAAACTGTTTTTT.

By share of the sample, this clone is medium-sized. V and J are TRBV3-1 (or the pseudogene TRBV3-2) and TRBJ1-2; 7 nucleotides line up with TRBD1. The CDR3 is 14 amino acids. Trimming cost V 4 bases and J 4 bases; bases outside gene matches: 6. Per the germline V gene, CDR1 is LGHDT and CDR2 is YNNKEL (reference sequence). CDR3 nucleotide sequence: TGTGCCAGCAGCCGGACAGGCGGAAGCTATGGCTACACCTTC. As protein: CASSRTGGSYGYTF.

The chain employs TRBV9 and TRBJ1-1; maybe TRBD1 (6 bases). Germline-derived CDR1 and CDR2 are SGDLS and YYNGEE. The CDR3 spans 17 residues. Trimming left V 0 bases short and J 3 bases short, with 18 bases between. CDR3 DNA sequence: TGTGCCAGCAGCGTAGCTCCCACGGGGAGGGGGGACACTGAAGCTTTCTTT. Encoded protein: CASSVAPTGRGDTEAFF.

V and J are TRBV5-6 and TRBJ1-2, with TRBD1 matching 7 bases. The V and J ends lost 4 bases and 4 bases, in that order; junction bases with no gene match: 4. CDR3 length: 13 amino acids. Germline lookup yields CDR1 SGHDT and CDR2 YYEEEE. CDR3 coding DNA: TGTGCCAGCAGCAGGGGGCTCGGCTATGGCTACACCTTC. This encodes CASSRGLGYGYTF.

The genes are TRBV19 and TRBJ2-2, with a possible D match to TRBD1 (5 bases). Germline CDR1 reads LNHDA; CDR2 reads SQIVND (reference sequence). CDR3 length: 19 residues. Trimming removed 2 bases from V and 4 bases from J, with 23 bases in between. CDR3 loop: CASSIRLGKGDKGTGELFF. CDR3 sequence (DNA): TGTGCCAGTAGTATACGGCTAGGGAAAGGGGATAAAGGCACCGGGGAGCTGTTTTTT. Using reference TRBV19 and TRBJ2-2 for the parts outside the CDR3, the full variable domain is DGGITQSPKYLFRKEGQNVTLSCEQNLNHDAMYWYRQDPGQGLRLIYYSQIVNDFQKGDIAEGYSVSREKKESFPLTVTSAQKNPTAFYLCASSIRLGKGDKGTGELFFGEGSRLTVL.

The V gene is TRBV30, the J gene TRBJ1-2; D remains unclear. Germline V gene sequence: CDR1 GTSNPN, CDR2 SVGIG (reference sequence). CDR3 length: 12 residues. Deletions cut 2 bases from V and 2 bases from J, with 6 bases between. CDR3 region: CAWSPGNYGYTF. For the CDR3, the DNA is TGTGCCTGGAGTCCGGGAAACTATGGCTACACCTTC.

The chain carries TRBV6-5 and TRBJ2-2; 11 bases map to TRBD2. This CDR3 contains 15 residues. V shed 5 bases, J shed 6 bases, and the junction held 5 bases outside the gene matches. Germline V gene lookup returns CDR1 MNHEY and CDR2 SVGAGI. Here the CDR3 DNA reads TGTGCCAGCAGTCAACTAGCGGGGGCCTCCGGGGAGCTGTTTTTT. Its protein product is CASSQLAGASGELFF.